The TCR beta chain described here comes from a study of cytomegalovirus exposure and HLA in healthy donors. Details on this clone: What it binds is not known.

It was with 60 Vbeta and 13 Jbeta primers that the PCR ran. TCRdb's copy holds only in-frame clones and misses some; the assay was immunoSEQ multiplex PCR. The sample holds 240,000 or so clones; 82% are singletons and the top ten take more than 5%. Germline V gives CDR1 LNHDA, CDR2 SQIVND (reference sequence). Trimming cost V 5 bases and J 4 bases, with 14 bases left between them. The CDR3 extends over 14 amino acids. Points from the study as a whole: Later analysis found that TCR beta chains associated with HLA were more clonally expanded than other, equally common chains. Follow-up analysis later connected one missense variant in DCLRE1C with trimming of TCR beta V- and J-genes.

The chain couples TRBV19 to TRBJ1-2; D may be TRBD1 (6 bases). This receptor was obtained from a woman between 35 and 50 years old in good health and CMV-seropositive. What was sequenced was PBMCs. CDR3 nucleotides: TGTGCCAGTAGTGACCGGACAGCCCTCTATGGCTACACCTTC. It is translated as CASSDRTALYGYTF.